This T cell receptor (beta chain) was documented in a study of T cells in Graves' hyperthyroidism and ophthalmopathy. RNA transcripts gave rise to amplified TCR beta CDR3 regions. The TCR CDR3 was amplified in a first-round RT-PCR using the HTBI primer set. MiXCR was run by TCRdb on the multiplex PCR reads, yielding one entry per CDR3 protein. The table lists about 560,000 distinct CDR3 sequences, approximately 15% of them singletons. V dropped 3 bases and J dropped 8 bases, with 8 bases sitting between them. There are 13 residues in the CDR3. CDR1 is MNHEY, CDR2 SMNVEV, per germline (reference sequence). This clonotype has ten or more counts.

The material sequenced was blood. This rearrangement joins TRBV27 to TRBJ1-6; D remains unclear. This TCR derives from a young woman with Graves' hyperthyroidism. CDR3 DNA: TGTGCCAGCAGTTTGCGAGGAGATTCACCCCTCCACTTT. It encodes CASSLRGDSPLHF.